Below, one T cell receptor (beta chain) is given with its context. Its target is unknown. Measured with immunoSEQ multiplex PCR; TCRdb has only the in-frame clones, and not every one. Among about 45,000 clones listed, less than 85% were seen once. This sample stems from a study of vaccination effects on CD4 cells after COVID-19. In the study overall: Ahead of sequencing, the ViraFEST assay grew antigen-specific CD4+ T cells using viral peptide pools. Whole-study findings and limits: There was only 1 of 255 vaccine-induced clones in healthy vaccinees that cross-reacted with common cold coronaviruses.

This CDR3 spans 12 amino acids. From germline, CDR1 is SQVTM and CDR2 ANQGSEA. The V and J ends lost 4 bases and 9 bases respectively, with 13 bases between them. Cells that had been cultured for ten to eleven days were the source of isolated CD4+ T cells. Either the BNT162b2 or mRNA-1273 vaccine was given to participants in two doses. The sequence was obtained from a human donor who received a COVID-19 vaccine. The chain links TRBV29-1 to TRBJ2-1; the D gene is possibly TRBD2 (5 bases). Sequenced material: CD4+ T cells from PBMCs cultured without peptide, taken after COVID-19 vaccination. CDR3 amino acids: CSVGTSLGEQFF. CDR3 DNA: TGCAGCGTTGGAACTAGTTTGGGTGAGCAGTTCTTC.